The entry below describes one T cell receptor (beta chain). Its antigen is not identified. The data were taken from a study of blood T cells in healthy people across ages. Study-wide results and caveats: Diversity estimates from one million T cells were considered underestimates. Diversity of TCR beta per million T cells declined in a roughly linear way with age.

The authors ran a second PCR of roughly 6 to 12 cycles using a sample-barcoded 5' primer and a J-beta primer mix. TCRdb passed the 5' RACE reads through MiXCR, listing each CDR3 protein once. Of roughly 1,300,000 distinct CDR3 sequences listed, almost 60% are singletons. Sequenced: blood. This receptor was identified in a man aged 18 to 30 in good health.

This CDR3 reads CASSWGRGGDEQYF. For the CDR3, the DNA is TGTGCCAGTAGTTGGGGCCGAGGTGGAGACGAGCAGTACTTC. This rearrangement joins TRBV19 to TRBJ2-7, with D maybe TRBD1 (5 bases). CDR3 size: 14 residues. V was clipped by 5 bases and J by 5 bases, with 16 bases between them. Germline-derived CDR1 and CDR2 are LNHDA and SQIVND (reference sequence).